This TCR beta chain was captured in a study of blood T cell repertoires in COVID-19. Background on the study: Material from acute and convalescent COVID-19 was sourced from the United States, Italy and Spain. In each case, the material was cDNA or gDNA derived from T cells, B-cell-depleted T cells, or PBMCs.

Participants spanned ages about 18 to 90 years and resided in roughly 22 US areas. This CDR3 region has 17 residues. With 2 bases clipped from V and 0 bases from J, the junction kept 6 bases outside the gene matches. Germline V CDR1 and CDR2: LNHDA, SQIVND (reference sequence). Study processing details: From reference gene primer amplification, estimates of nucleated cell counts were derived. Sequencing was performed with immunoSEQ multiplex PCR; in TCRdb, only in-frame clones are kept and a portion is missing. V and J calls and clone size are as listed in that table; D and trimming were resolved from the DNA. The data hold a few hundred thousand clones, with 83% observed a single time.

Source material: PBMCs or T cells enriched from blood (not recorded which). The TCR was taken from a woman aged 45-65 years who had recovered from COVID-19. This sequence joins TRBV19 and TRBJ1-2; 10 nucleotides line up with TRBD1. As DNA, the CDR3 is TGTGCCAGTAGTATAATGGGGACAGGGGAAGCTAACTATGGCTACACCTTC. Translated: CASSIMGTGEANYGYTF.